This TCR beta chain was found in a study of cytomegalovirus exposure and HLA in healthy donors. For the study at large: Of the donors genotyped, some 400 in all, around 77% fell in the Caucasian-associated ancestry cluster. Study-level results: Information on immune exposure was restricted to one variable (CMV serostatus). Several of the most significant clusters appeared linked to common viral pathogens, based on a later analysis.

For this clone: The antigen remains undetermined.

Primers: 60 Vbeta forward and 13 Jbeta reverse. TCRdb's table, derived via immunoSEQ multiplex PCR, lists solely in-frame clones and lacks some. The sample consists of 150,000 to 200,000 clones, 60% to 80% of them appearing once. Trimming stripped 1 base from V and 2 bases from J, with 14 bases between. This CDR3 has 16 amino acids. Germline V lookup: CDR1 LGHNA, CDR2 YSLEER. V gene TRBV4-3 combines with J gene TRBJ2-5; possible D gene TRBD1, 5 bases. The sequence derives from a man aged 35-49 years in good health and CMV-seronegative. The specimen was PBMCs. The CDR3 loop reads CASSQVLRGAQETQYF. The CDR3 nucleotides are TGCGCCAGCAGCCAAGTATTAAGGGGCGCACAAGAGACCCAGTACTTC.